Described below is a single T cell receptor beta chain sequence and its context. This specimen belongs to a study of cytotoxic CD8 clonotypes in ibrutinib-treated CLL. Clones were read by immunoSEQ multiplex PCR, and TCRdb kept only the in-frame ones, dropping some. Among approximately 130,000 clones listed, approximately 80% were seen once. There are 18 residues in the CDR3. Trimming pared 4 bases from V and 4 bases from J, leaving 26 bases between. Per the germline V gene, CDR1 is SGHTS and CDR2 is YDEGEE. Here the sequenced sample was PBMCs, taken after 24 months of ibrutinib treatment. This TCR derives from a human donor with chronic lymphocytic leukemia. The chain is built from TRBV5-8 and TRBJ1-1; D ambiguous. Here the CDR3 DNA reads TGTGCCAGCAGCCGATTCCGAATGTACGACACCCCGAGCACTGAAGCTTTCTTT. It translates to CASSRFRMYDTPSTEAFF.